Below, 19 T cell receptor beta chains from the same sample are listed, as sequenced in a study of T cell repertoires in cytomegalovirus infection. No antigen is known for these receptors. Each CDR3 protein gets one entry after TCRdb re-called the reads with MiXCR. The sample includes 110,000 to 150,000 distinct CDR3 sequences, 30% to 40% of them seen just once. The sequencing used CD8+ T cells from cultured PBMCs, collected from culture after CMV antigen stimulation. These receptor sequences come from a human donor in good health (CMV status not recorded). Some clones in this sample may be carry-over from other donors' samples.

This clonotype was detected once. The chain employs TRBV2 and TRBJ2-3, with 7 bases that match TRBD1. Germline CDR1 SNHLY, CDR2 FYNNEI. V gave up 8 bases and J gave up 4 bases; unmatched junction bases: 3. The CDR3 is 12 amino acids. The CDR3 DNA reads TGTGCCAGCGTCGACAGGGCAGATACGCAGTATTTT. Translation: CASVDRADTQYF.

About this clonotype itself: At one boundary the junction diverges from the germline segment, which might be a read error. V and J are TRBV7-8 and TRBJ2-1; possibly TRBD1 or TRBD2 for D (5 bases each). Germline CDR1 SGHVS, CDR2 FQNEAQ. This CDR3 region has 17 residues. CDR3: CASSLEAGTDPYNVQFF. The CDR3 region has the DNA TGTGCCAGCAGCTTAGAAGCCGGGACGGATCCTTACAATGTGCAGTTCTTC.

The gene calls are TRBV10-3 and TRBJ1-1, with D hard to call. This CDR3 contains 13 residues. Trimming shortened V by 10 bases and J by 0 bases, and 12 bases separated the two germline ends. The germline CDR1 and CDR2 sequences are ENHRY and SYGVKD. The chain's CDR3 is CASLDLLNTEAFF. Here the CDR3 DNA reads TGTGCCAGCTTGGACCTATTGAACACTGAAGCTTTCTTT.

There are many counts of this clonotype. CDR3 DNA: TGTGCCAGCAGTTACTCGAGTTGGGGGGCCGGGACAGATACGCAGTATTTT. It translates to CASSYSSWGAGTDTQYF. The chain combines TRBV6-6 with TRBJ2-3, with D perhaps being TRBD1 or TRBD2 (6 bases each). Germline V gene data show CDR1 as MNHNY and CDR2 as SVGAGI (reference sequence). The germline V and J ends were trimmed by 0 bases and 3 bases, with 16 bases remaining between them. The CDR3 extends over 17 amino acids.

The chain links TRBV7-2 to TRBJ2-1; 8 bases agree with TRBD1. The CDR3 covers 15 residues. Germline CDR1 is SGHTA and CDR2 is FQGNSA. Trimming took 2 bases from V and 4 from J; bases not matched to a gene: 4. For the CDR3, the DNA is TGTGCCAGCAGCTTACAGGACAGGGCGTACAATGAGCAGTTCTTC. Its protein product is CASSLQDRAYNEQFF.

The DNA of the CDR3 is TGTGCCAGTAGTCCATTGGCCGCGGGGGGGAACTACAATGAGCAGTTCTTC. It codes for CASSPLAAGGNYNEQFF. The genes are TRBV19 and TRBJ2-1; TRBD2 matches 9 bases. This CDR3 has 17 residues. V shed 5 bases, J shed 3 bases, and the junction held 11 bases outside the gene matches. Germline CDR1 reads LNHDA; CDR2 reads SQIVND (reference sequence).

The chain couples TRBV5-6 to TRBJ2-3, with D uncertain. V was cut by 4 bases and J by 6 bases, with 9 bases left in between. The CDR3 extends over 12 amino acids. In germline, CDR1 is SGHDT, CDR2 YYEEEE. The CDR3 DNA is TGTGCCAGCAGCCACCTGGGGGATACGCAGTATTTT. Encoded protein: CASSHLGDTQYF.

A few counts support this clonotype. The CDR3 loop reads CASSEAPLRDTFSYEQYF. The CDR3 DNA is TGTGCCAGCAGTGAAGCGCCGCTACGGGACACCTTCTCCTACGAGCAGTACTTC. The chain carries TRBV6-1 and TRBJ2-7; possible D gene TRBD1, 6 bases. Germline values: CDR1 MNHNS, CDR2 SASEGT. The CDR3 has 18 residues. Trimming pared 0 bases from V and 0 bases from J, leaving 18 bases between.

The V call is TRBV12-3 or TRBV12-4, the J call TRBJ1-2; 7 nucleotides match TRBD1. J was trimmed by 6 bases and V by 5 bases; bases with no gene match: 3. This CDR3 has 12 residues. CDR3 DNA: TGTGCCAGCAGTGGCCAGGGGGATGGCTACACCTTC. This encodes CASSGQGDGYTF.

This clonotype was found a few times. The chain employs TRBV12-3 or TRBV12-4 and TRBJ2-2, with a weak D call TRBD2 (5 bases). Between the trimmed V and J ends, which lost 6 bases and 4 bases, there was a span of 12 bases. The CDR3 has 14 amino acids. The CDR3 loop is CASRAGLSTGELFF. In DNA form, the CDR3 reads TGTGCCAGCAGGGCCGGACTTTCCACCGGGGAGCTGTTTTTT.

The CDR3 DNA reads as TGCAGTGCTAGAGGAGGAGGGTCTGGCAATGAGCAGTTCTTC. Encoded protein: CSARGGGSGNEQFF. The chain has TRBV20-1 and TRBJ2-1; possible D gene TRBD2, 6 bases. The CDR3 is 14 residues long. Trimming cost V 1 base and J 6 bases, with 13 bases left between them. CDR1 is DFQATT, CDR2 SNEGSKA, per germline (reference sequence).

The V and J genes are TRBV20-1 and TRBJ2-3; the D is unclear. The V end was cut by 2 bases, the J end by 3 bases, with 12 bases between. The length of the CDR3 is 14 residues. The germline V gene encodes CDR1 DFQATT and CDR2 SNEGSKA (reference sequence). CDR3 nucleotide sequence: TGCAGTGCTAGATATTTTGGGGAAACAGATACGCAGTATTTT. Translation gives CSARYFGETDTQYF.

This clonotype occurred a few times. This chain joins TRBV19 and TRBJ1-1, with no clear D. The CDR3 is 12 amino acids. Per germline, CDR1 LNHDA and CDR2 SQIVND (reference sequence). V was cut by 5 bases and J by 7 bases, with 11 bases left in between. Written as DNA, the CDR3 is TGTGCCAGTAGTTTCCGGGAACATGAAGCTTTCTTT. This encodes CASSFREHEAFF.

This clonotype appeared a single time. V usage is TRBV19 and J usage is TRBJ2-1, with 9 bases that match TRBD1. The trim removed 4 bases at V and 7 bases at J, leaving 8 bases unmatched. CDR1 is LNHDA, CDR2 SQIVND, per germline (reference sequence). This CDR3 is built from 15 residues. The CDR3 coding sequence is TGTGCCAGTAGTACGATCCGGGACAGGGAAAATGAGCAGTTCTTC. This gives the protein CASSTIRDRENEQFF.

In its sample, this clonotype was seen many times. The V and J genes are TRBV6-2 or TRBV6-3 and TRBJ2-7; D ambiguous. Trimming stripped 7 bases from V and 0 bases from J, with 7 bases between. There are 12 residues in the CDR3. Per the germline V gene, CDR1 is MNHEY and CDR2 is SVGEGT. DNA for the CDR3: TGTGCCAGCAACTTAGACTCCTACGAGCAGTACTTC. Its translation is CASNLDSYEQYF.

This clonotype has ten or more counts. This chain connects TRBV11-2 to TRBJ2-1; D is ambiguous. This CDR3 comprises 12 residues. Germline lookup yields CDR1 SGHAT and CDR2 FQNNGV. Between the trimmed V and J ends, which lost 4 bases and 7 bases, there was a span of 8 bases. The CDR3 region is CASSSLRNEQFF. As DNA, the CDR3 is TGTGCCAGCAGCTCCCTCCGGAATGAGCAGTTCTTC.

This clonotype was found many times. The chain links TRBV28 to TRBJ2-2; maybe TRBD2 (6 bases). CDR1 is MDHEN, CDR2 SYDVKM, per germline. Trimming pared 3 bases from V and 5 bases from J, leaving 13 bases between. The CDR3 contains 15 residues. The CDR3 is CASSFGGLRTGELFF. The CDR3 DNA sequence: TGTGCCAGCAGTTTCGGAGGGCTTCGGACCGGGGAGCTGTTTTTT.

The table lists this clonotype with many counts. The chain's CDR3 is CASSQDQGAPNGYTF. The CDR3 DNA reads as TGCGCCAGCAGCCAAGATCAGGGTGCCCCAAATGGCTACACCTTC. The J gene is TRBJ1-2, the V gene TRBV4-1; a weak D match, TRBD1 (5 bases). V lost 0 bases to trimming and J lost 6 bases, with 14 bases between them. The CDR3 extends over 15 amino acids. Germline assignment: CDR1 MGHRA and CDR2 YSYEKL.

V gene TRBV7-8 combines with J gene TRBJ2-7; D is unresolved. CDR1 and CDR2 (germline): SGHVS, FQNEAQ. Trimming removed 4 bases from V and 4 bases from J, with 8 bases in between. The CDR3 has 12 amino acids. CDR3 nucleotide sequence: TGTGCCAGCAGCTCGCACTCTTACGAGCAGTACTTC. It specifies CASSSHSYEQYF. Filled out from reference TRBV7-8 and TRBJ2-7, the complete variable domain reads GAGVSQSPRYKVAKRGQDVALRCDPISGHVSLFWYQQALGQGPEFLTYFQNEAQLDKSGLPSDRFFAERPEGSVSTLKIQRTQQEDSAVYLCASSSHSYEQYFGPGTRLTVT.